A selection of T cell receptor beta chains follows, all from one sample in a study of cytotoxic CD8 clonotypes in ibrutinib-treated CLL. TCRdb keeps only in-frame clones here, not all; method: immunoSEQ multiplex PCR. This table has about 50,000 clones, approximately 82% appearing once. Material: PBMCs, obtained after 24 months of ibrutinib treatment. Source of these receptors: a human donor with chronic lymphocytic leukemia. Each CDR3 is given with its conserved first and last residue. The order of the fields is D gene, V gene, J gene, CDR3 protein, CDR3 DNA. A D gene is named only where the DNA matches it firmly.

D: NA
V: TRBV7-2
J: TRBJ1-1
CDR3: CASSLNPGQTEAFF
DNA: TGTGCCAGCAGCTTAAATCCGGGACAAACTGAAGCTTTCTTT

D: TRBD1
V: TRBV6-5
J: TRBJ1-2
CDR3: CASSLGTGRSMGYTF
DNA: TGTGCCAGCAGCCTCGGGACAGGTCGATCTATGGGCTACACCTTC

D: NA
V: TRBV9
J: TRBJ2-7
CDR3: CASSQAGSGIYEQYF
DNA: TGTGCCAGCAGCCAAGCAGGGTCGGGAATCTACGAGCAGTACTTC

D: TRBD2
V: TRBV10-3
J: TRBJ2-1
CDR3: CAISGGTSGKGWNEQFF
DNA: TGTGCCATCAGTGGGGGGACTAGCGGGAAAGGGTGGAATGAGCAGTTCTTC

D: NA
V: TRBV5-4
J: TRBJ2-2
CDR3: CASSSPGPNTRELFF
DNA: TGTGCCAGCAGCTCCCCGGGACCGAACACCAGGGAGCTGTTTTTT

D: NA
V: TRBV30
J: TRBJ2-5
CDR3: CAWSARVGETQYF
DNA: TGTGCCTGGAGTGCCAGGGTCGGCGAGACCCAGTACTTC

D: TRBD2
V: TRBV11-2
J: TRBJ2-7
CDR3: CASSSLLGPTEAGAYEQYF
DNA: TGTGCCAGCAGCTCCTTACTAGGCCCTACGGAAGCGGGGGCCTACGAGCAGTACTTC

D: NA
V: TRBV19
J: TRBJ1-1
CDR3: CASSIGAGKNTEAFF
DNA: TGTGCCAGTAGTATAGGGGCGGGGAAAAACACTGAAGCTTTCTTT

D: TRBD1
V: TRBV11-2
J: TRBJ2-4
CDR3: CASSSRDRYIQYF
DNA: TGTGCCAGCAGCTCCCGGGACAGATACATTCAGTACTTC

D: TRBD1
V: TRBV14
J: TRBJ1-1
CDR3: CASSQRTGRNTEAFF
DNA: TGTGCCAGCAGCCAACGGACAGGCCGAAACACTGAAGCTTTCTTT

D: NA
V: TRBV30
J: TRBJ2-3
CDR3: CAWRYSGTDTQYF
DNA: TGTGCCTGGAGATATAGTGGCACAGATACGCAGTATTTT